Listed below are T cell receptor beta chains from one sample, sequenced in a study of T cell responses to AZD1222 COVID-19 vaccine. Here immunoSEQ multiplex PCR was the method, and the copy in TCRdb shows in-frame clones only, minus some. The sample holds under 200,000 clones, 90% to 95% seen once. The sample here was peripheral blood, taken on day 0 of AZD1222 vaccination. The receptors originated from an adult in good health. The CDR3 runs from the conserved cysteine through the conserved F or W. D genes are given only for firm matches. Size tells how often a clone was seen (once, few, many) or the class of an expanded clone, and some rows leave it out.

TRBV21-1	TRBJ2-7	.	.	TGTGCCAGCAGCAACAACTACGAGCAGTACTTC	CASSNNYEQYF
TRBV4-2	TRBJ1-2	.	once	TGTGCCAGCAGCCAAGATAGGGACTGGGATGGCTACACCTTC	CASSQDRDWDGYTF
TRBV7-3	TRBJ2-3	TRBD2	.	TGTGCCAGCAGCCCAGGACTAGCGGGAGTATGGCGAGATACGCAGTATTTT	CASSPGLAGVWRDTQYF
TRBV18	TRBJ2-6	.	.	TGTGCCAGCTCTCTCGGGGGTTCTGGGGCCAACGTCCTGACTTTC	CASSLGGSGANVLTF
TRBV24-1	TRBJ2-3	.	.	TGTGCCACCAGTGATTTGCACGGGGGAGCAGATACGCAGTATTTT	CATSDLHGGADTQYF
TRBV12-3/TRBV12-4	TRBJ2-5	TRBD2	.	TGTGCCAGCGCCCTAGCGGGAGAGACCCAGTACTTC	CASALAGETQYF
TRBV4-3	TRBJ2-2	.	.	TGCGCCAGCCGGGCCGAGGCCCGAGGGACCGGGGAGCTGTTTTTT	CASRAEARGTGELFF
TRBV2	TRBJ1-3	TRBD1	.	TGTGCCAGCAGTATAACACAGGGGTTCTCTGGAAACACCATATATTTT	CASSITQGFSGNTIYF
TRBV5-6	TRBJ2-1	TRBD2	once	TGTGCCAGCAGCTTCCCAGGGAGAAATATAGCGGGAAATGAGCAGTTCTTC	CASSFPGRNIAGNEQFF
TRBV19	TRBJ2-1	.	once	TGTGCCAGTAGTGTCCCTAGCATTGACTACAATGAGCAGTTCTTC	CASSVPSIDYNEQFF
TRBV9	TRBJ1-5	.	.	TGTGCCAGCAGCGAGGGGGACGGTTATCAGCCCCAGCATTTT	CASSEGDGYQPQHF
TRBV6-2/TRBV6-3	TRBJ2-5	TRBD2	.	TGTGCCAGCAGTTTTAGCGGGAGGTTCGGGCAAGAGACCCAGTACTTC	CASSFSGRFGQETQYF
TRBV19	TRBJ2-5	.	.	TGTGCCAGTAGTATAGATAGCCAAGAGACCCAGTACTTC	CASSIDSQETQYF
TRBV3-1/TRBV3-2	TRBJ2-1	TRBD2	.	TGTGCCAGCAGCCACACTAGCGGGGCTTACAATGAGCAGTTCTTC	CASSHTSGAYNEQFF
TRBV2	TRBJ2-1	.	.	TGTGCCAGCTGGTGGGAGCTCAATGAGCAGTTCTTC	CASWWELNEQFF
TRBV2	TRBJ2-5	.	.	TGTGCCAGCAATAAGGCGTCGGAGACCCAGTACTTC	CASNKASETQYF
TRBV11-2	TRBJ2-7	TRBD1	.	TGTGCCAGCAGCCCCGGGGACAGTGCCTACGAGCAGTACTTC	CASSPGDSAYEQYF
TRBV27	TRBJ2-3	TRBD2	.	TGTGCCAGCAGTCCGTTGCGGGTGGAGGGAGGGCACTCAGATACGCAGTATTTT	CASSPLRVEGGHSDTQYF
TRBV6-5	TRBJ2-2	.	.	TGTGCCAGCAGTTTACAGACAGGGAGGGACGGGGAGCTGTTTTTT	CASSLQTGRDGELFF
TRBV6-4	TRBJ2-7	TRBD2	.	TGTGCCAGCAGCCCCGAAGCGGGAGCTGGAGGGGGCGAGCAGTACTTC	CASSPEAGAGGGEQYF
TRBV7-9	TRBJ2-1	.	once	TGTGCCAGCAGCTTAGCCCTCAATGAGCAGTTCTTC	CASSLALNEQFF
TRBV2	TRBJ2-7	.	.	TGTGCCACCGGCGGACCAACACCGTACGAGCAGTACTTC	CATGGPTPYEQYF
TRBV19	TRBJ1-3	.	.	TGTGCCAGTAGTTACGCAGAGGCCTCTGGAAACACCATATATTTT	CASSYAEASGNTIYF